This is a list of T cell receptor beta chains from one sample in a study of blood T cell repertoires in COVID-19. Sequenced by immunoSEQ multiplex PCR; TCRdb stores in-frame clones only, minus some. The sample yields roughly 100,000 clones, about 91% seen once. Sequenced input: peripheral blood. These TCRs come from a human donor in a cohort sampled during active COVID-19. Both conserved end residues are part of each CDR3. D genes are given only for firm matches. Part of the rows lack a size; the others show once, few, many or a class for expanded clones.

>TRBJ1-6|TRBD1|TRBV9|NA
TGTGCCAGCAGCGTAATGCCGGGACAGGGAGATTCACCCCTCCACTTT
CASSVMPGQGDSPLHF
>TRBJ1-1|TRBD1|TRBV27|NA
TGTGCCAGCAGTTCTGACAGGGGCGGCACTGAAGCTTTCTTT
CASSSDRGGTEAFF
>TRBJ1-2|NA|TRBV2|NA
TGTGCCAGCCCGAGCAGGGGTGGCTACACCTTC
CASPSRGGYTF
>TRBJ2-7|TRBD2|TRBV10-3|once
TGTGCCATCAGAAGCGGGGGGCCCCCGAAAAGATACGAGCAGTACTTC
CAIRSGGPPKRYEQYF
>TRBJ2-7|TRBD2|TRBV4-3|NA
TGCGCCAGCAGCCCCGGACTAGCGGGAGTTCGTGAGCAGTACTTC
CASSPGLAGVREQYF
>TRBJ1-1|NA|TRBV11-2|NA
TGTGCCAGCAGCTTGAATCCGGGGGGCACTGAAGCTTTCTTT
CASSLNPGGTEAFF
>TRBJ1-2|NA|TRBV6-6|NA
TGTGCCAGCAGTTACGGCGGGGACTATGGCTACACCTTC
CASSYGGDYGYTF
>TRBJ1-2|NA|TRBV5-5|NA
TGTGCCAGCAGCTTCCCAGGGTCGGGCGGCTACACCTTC
CASSFPGSGGYTF
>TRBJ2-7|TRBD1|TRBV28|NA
TGTGCCACCACAGACAGGGTACGCTACGAGCAGTACTTC
CATTDRVRYEQYF
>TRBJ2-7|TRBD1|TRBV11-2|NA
TGTGCCAGCAGCTTAGATCGTAGACAGGGTCCGTGGTACGAGCAGTACTTC
CASSLDRRQGPWYEQYF
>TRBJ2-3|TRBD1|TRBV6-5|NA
TGTGCCAGCAGTTACTCCGGGACAGTAACAGATACGCAGTATTTT
CASSYSGTVTDTQYF
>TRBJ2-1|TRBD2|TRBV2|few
TGTGCCAGCAGCGTTCGACGGGAGGGATTCAATGAGCAGTTCTTC
CASSVRREGFNEQFF
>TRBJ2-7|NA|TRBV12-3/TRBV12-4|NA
TGTGCCAGCAGTTTTGGAGCCCTCGAGCAGTACTTC
CASSFGALEQYF
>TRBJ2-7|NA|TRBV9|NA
TGTGCCAGCAGCGTAGGGGTAGCGGAAAGCTCCTACGAGCAGTACTTC
CASSVGVAESSYEQYF
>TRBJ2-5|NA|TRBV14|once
TGTGCCAGCAGCCAAGGGCTCCAGGGGTACCAAGAGACCCAGTACTTC
CASSQGLQGYQETQYF
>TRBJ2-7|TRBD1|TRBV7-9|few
TGTGCCAGCAGTCCGACCGGACAGGGAGTCGAGCAGTACTTC
CASSPTGQGVEQYF
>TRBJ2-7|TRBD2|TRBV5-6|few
TGTGCCAGCAGCGTATACCCTAGCGGGACTTACGAGCAGTACTTC
CASSVYPSGTYEQYF
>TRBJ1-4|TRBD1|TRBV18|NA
TGTGCCAGCTCATGGACAGGGGCTAATGAAAAACTGTTTTTT
CASSWTGANEKLFF
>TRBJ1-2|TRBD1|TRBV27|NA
TGTGCCAGCACTAAGGTCCCTCTGGCTGGCAGGGGGAACGGCTACACCTTC
CASTKVPLAGRGNGYTF
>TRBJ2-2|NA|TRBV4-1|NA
TGCGCCAGCAGCCAAGAGCGAACCGGGGAGCTGTTTTTT
CASSQERTGELFF
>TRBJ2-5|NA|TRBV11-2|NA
TGTGCCAGCAGCTCGCTCGGGGGAATCGGCGAGACCCAGTACTTC
CASSSLGGIGETQYF
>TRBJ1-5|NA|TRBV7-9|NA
TGTGCCAGCAGCCCGGGGGGCACAAGGGAGCCCCAGCATTTT
CASSPGGTREPQHF
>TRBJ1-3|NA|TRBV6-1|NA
TGTGCCAGCAGTGAAGGGTTCAGGGGACGGGACACCATATATTTT
CASSEGFRGRDTIYF
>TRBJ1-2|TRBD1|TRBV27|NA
TGTGCCAGCAGCGGGACAGGGGATGGCTACACCTTC
CASSGTGDGYTF
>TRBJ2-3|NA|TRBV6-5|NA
TGTGCCAGCAGGACCCTAGCGTCCAGGACAGATACGCAGTATTTT
CASRTLASRTDTQYF
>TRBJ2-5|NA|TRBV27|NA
TGTGCCAGCAGTTCTTCAGGGATTTCCCAAGAGAGGTACTTC
CASSSSGISQERYF
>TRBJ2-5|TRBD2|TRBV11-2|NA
TGTGCCAGCAGCTTAGGCAGGACTAGCGGCTTGGAGACCCAGTACTTC
CASSLGRTSGLETQYF
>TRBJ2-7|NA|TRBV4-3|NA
TGCGCCAGCAGCCAAGTTGAGAGCTCCTACGAGCAGTACTTC
CASSQVESSYEQYF
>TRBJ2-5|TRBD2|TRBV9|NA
TGTGCCAGCAGCGCAGCGGGAGGGCCAGGAGAGACCCAGTACTTC
CASSAAGGPGETQYF
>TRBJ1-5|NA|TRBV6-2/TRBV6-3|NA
TGTGCCAGCAGTTACTCGCAAGGGGCTGGGGATCAGCCCCAGCATTTT
CASSYSQGAGDQPQHF
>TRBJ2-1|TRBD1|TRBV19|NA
TGTGCCAGTAGTGTGGACAGGGGGCATAGTGAGCAGTTCTTC
CASSVDRGHSEQFF
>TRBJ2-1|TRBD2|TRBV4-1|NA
TGCGCCAGCAGCCAACCTACCTCGTGGGGCGCGGGAGGAGAGCAGTTCTTC
CASSQPTSWGAGGEQFF
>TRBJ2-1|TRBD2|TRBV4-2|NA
TGTGCCAGCAGCCAAGATGATTTGGCGGGGGGCTCTAATGAGCAGTTCTTC
CASSQDDLAGGSNEQFF
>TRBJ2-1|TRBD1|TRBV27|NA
TGTGCCAGCGCGTCGGGAGTCGGGACAGGGGGAACTGAGCAGTTCTTC
CASASGVGTGGTEQFF
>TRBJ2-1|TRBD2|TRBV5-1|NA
TGCGCCAGCAGCTTGCCACAAGGGACTAGCGGGTACTACAATGAGCAGTTCTTC
CASSLPQGTSGYYNEQFF
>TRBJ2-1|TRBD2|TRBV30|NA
TGTGCCTGGAGTGGGGGGAGAGGGACTAGCGGGAGGGATGAGCAGTTCTTC
CAWSGGRGTSGRDEQFF
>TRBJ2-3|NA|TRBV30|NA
TGTGCCTGGAGTGTGGGTAGCGCTAGCACAGATACGCAGTATTTT
CAWSVGSASTDTQYF
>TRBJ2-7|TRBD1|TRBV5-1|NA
TGCGCCAGCAGCGTGGGACAGGGTGGGGACGAGCAGTACTTC
CASSVGQGGDEQYF
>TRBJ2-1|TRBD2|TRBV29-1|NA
TGCAGCGTTGAAGATCTTAGCGGGAAATGGCATGAGCAGTTCTTC
CSVEDLSGKWHEQFF
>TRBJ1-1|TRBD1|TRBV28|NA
TGTGCCAGCAGTCAAGACAGGGTGGACACTGAAGCTTTCTTT
CASSQDRVDTEAFF
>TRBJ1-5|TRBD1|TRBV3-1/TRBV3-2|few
TGTGCCAGCAGCCCCTACCCCGGGACAGGGAATCAGCCCCAGCATTTT
CASSPYPGTGNQPQHF
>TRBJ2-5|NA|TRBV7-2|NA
TGTGCCAGCAGCTTAGACAGACAAGAGACCCAGTACTTC
CASSLDRQETQYF
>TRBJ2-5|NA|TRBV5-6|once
TGTGCCAGCAGCGGGGGCGCCGGGGAGACCCAGTACTTC
CASSGGAGETQYF
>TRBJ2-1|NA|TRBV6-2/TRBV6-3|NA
TGTGCCAGCAGCATTAGCGATGAGCAGTTCTTC
CASSISDEQFF
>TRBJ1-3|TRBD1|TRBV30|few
TGTGCCTGGAGGACAGGGAGAGGAAACACCATATATTTT
CAWRTGRGNTIYF
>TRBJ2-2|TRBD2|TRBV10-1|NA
TGCGCCAGCAGTGAGATAGCGGGAGGGCCGTTTAACGGGGAGCTGTTTTTT
CASSEIAGGPFNGELFF
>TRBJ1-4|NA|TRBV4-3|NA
TGCGCCAGCAGCCAAGATCCAACTGGCGGTGCAACTAATGAAAAACTGTTTTTT
CASSQDPTGGATNEKLFF
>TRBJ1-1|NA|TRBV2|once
TGTGCCAGCGAGGTCGTAGCGGACACTGAAGCTTTCTTT
CASEVVADTEAFF
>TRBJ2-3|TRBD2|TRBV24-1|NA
TGTGCCACCAGTGGTCATCTAGCGGGGACCTGCACAGATACGCAGTATTTT
CATSGHLAGTCTDTQYF